This is a list of T cell receptor beta chains from one sample in a study of radiation and T cells in renal cell carcinoma. Here immunoSEQ multiplex PCR was the method, and the copy in TCRdb shows in-frame clones only, minus some. The data hold about 130,000 clones, with around nine tenths observed a single time. Sequencing was performed on blood, taken from a patient whose treatment included radiotherapy and nephrectomy. Receptors originate from a woman in her fifties or sixties with renal cell carcinoma. The CDR3 runs from the conserved cysteine through the conserved F or W. A D gene is named only where the DNA matches it firmly. Only some rows state a clone size, as once, few, many or a class for expanded clones.

d_call clone_size j_call v_call cdr3_nt cdr3_aa
TRBD1 - TRBJ1-2 TRBV28 TGTGCAACGGAGGGGGCAAGCGGCTACACCTTC CATEGASGYTF
- - TRBJ2-3 TRBV6-1 TGTGCCAGCAGTGATCGGGACAGGACTAGAGGGGCGCAGTATTTT CASSDRDRTRGAQYF
- - TRBJ1-2 TRBV7-3 TGTGCCAGCAGCCCGAATAGGATCGGGGTAGGCTACACCTTC CASSPNRIGVGYTF
TRBD1 - TRBJ1-4 TRBV2 TGTGCCAGTGGACAGGGATTGGGGGAAAAACTGTTTTTT CASGQGLGEKLFF
- - TRBJ1-2 TRBV5-1 TGCGCCAGCAGCTTGATAGTTGGGAGGGGCTACACCTTC CASSLIVGRGYTF
- - TRBJ2-3 TRBV7-7 TGTGCTAGCAGCTTAGACATGGTAGCCGATACGCAGTATTTT CASSLDMVADTQYF
- - TRBJ1-6 TRBV28 TGTGCCAGCAGTTTTGGGGTGGTCTATAATTCACCCCTCCACTTT CASSFGVVYNSPLHF
- - TRBJ1-3 TRBV19 TGTGCCAGTAGTATAGATTCCCAGGCTGGAAACACCATATATTTT CASSIDSQAGNTIYF
TRBD1 - TRBJ1-6 TRBV19 TGTGCCAGTAGTTTAGAAACAGGGGCATCCTATAATTCACCCCTCCACTTT CASSLETGASYNSPLHF
- - TRBJ1-2 TRBV29-1 TGCAGCGTCTCCGGGGCGGTGGACGGCTACACCTTC CSVSGAVDGYTF
TRBD2 - TRBJ2-3 TRBV6-5 TGTGCCAGTTGTAGCCTAGCGGGGACAGATACGCAGTATTTT CASCSLAGTDTQYF
- - TRBJ2-3 TRBV9 TGTGCCAGCAGCCCACTCGGGGATACGCAGTATTTT CASSPLGDTQYF
- - TRBJ1-4 TRBV5-1 TGCGCCAGCAGCTCGGGGCCAGACGAAAAACTGTTTTTT CASSSGPDEKLFF
TRBD1 - TRBJ1-2 TRBV5-1 TGCGCCAGCAGCCCAGGGGGGTATGGCTACACCTTC CASSPGGYGYTF
TRBD1 once TRBJ1-1 TRBV10-2 TGCGCCAGCAGCGGACAGGGAATCTCTGAAGCTTTCTTT CASSGQGISEAFF
- - TRBJ1-5 TRBV19 TGTGCCAGTAGTATAGGGGAGCCCCAGCATTTT CASSIGEPQHF
- - TRBJ2-2 TRBV7-2 TGTGCCAGCAGCTTAGTATCAGGGGAGTGGACCGGGGAGCTGTTTTTT CASSLVSGEWTGELFF
TRBD1 - TRBJ1-2 TRBV5-4 TGTGCCAGCAGCCCAGGGACAGGGAGTGGCTATGGCTACACCTTC CASSPGTGSGYGYTF
TRBD1 - TRBJ1-2 TRBV5-6 TGTGCCAGCAGCAGCGGGACAGTTTACTATGGCTACACCTTC CASSSGTVYYGYTF
- once TRBJ1-1 TRBV6-6 TGTGCCAGCAGTTATTGGGAGGACACTGAAGCTTTCTTT CASSYWEDTEAFF
- once TRBJ2-7 TRBV7-2 TGTGCCAGCAGCTTACAGGTCTCCTACGAGCAGTACTTC CASSLQVSYEQYF
TRBD1 - TRBJ2-1 TRBV7-9 TGTGCCAGCAGCTTAGCGCTAGACTGGACAGGGGACCATGAGCAGTTCTTC CASSLALDWTGDHEQFF
- - TRBJ1-6 TRBV6-1 TGTGCCAGCAGTGAACGGACAGCCTCCAATTCACCCCTCCACTTT CASSERTASNSPLHF
- once TRBJ1-1 TRBV20-1 TGCAGTGCTATTCTGGACACTGAAGCTTTCTTT CSAILDTEAFF
TRBD1 - TRBJ1-2 TRBV7-8 TGTGCCAGCAGCTCGCCGGGACAGGAGAGACGGGGCTATGGCTACACCTTC CASSSPGQERRGYGYTF
- - TRBJ1-6 TRBV5-6 TGTGCCAGCAGCTTGTCGTTCGGGGTCTCCTATAATTCACCCCTCCACTTT CASSLSFGVSYNSPLHF
- - TRBJ2-2 TRBV2 TGTGCCAGCCGCGTCCGATCAGGGAACACCGGGGAGCTGTTTTTT CASRVRSGNTGELFF
- few TRBJ1-5 TRBV6-1 TGTGCCAGCAGTGAAGCTCGGACACCGTATAGCAATCAGCCCCAGCATTTT CASSEARTPYSNQPQHF
- - TRBJ1-2 TRBV6-6 TGTGCCAGCAGACTCTCTCAAATGGGAGGGAACTATGGCTACACCTTC CASRLSQMGGNYGYTF
- - TRBJ1-5 TRBV6-6 TGTGCCAGCAGTTTACAGGGTAACCTCGGCAATCAGCCCCAGCATTTT CASSLQGNLGNQPQHF
- - TRBJ1-6 TRBV7-9 TGTGCCAGCAGCGGATCCTCGACGGCCAGCTCCTATAATTCACCCCTCCACTTT CASSGSSTASSYNSPLHF
- - TRBJ1-4 TRBV7-9 TGTGCCAGCAGCTTAGGGCACGGGAACAATGAAAAACTGTTTTTT CASSLGHGNNEKLFF
- - TRBJ2-2 TRBV9 TGTGCCAGCAGCGACCTGACCCGTAACGGGGAGCTGTTTTTT CASSDLTRNGELFF
TRBD1 once TRBJ1-2 TRBV6-1 TGTGCCAGCATCGTGGACAGGGCGGCGGTTGGCTACACCTTC CASIVDRAAVGYTF
- - TRBJ1-1 TRBV6-5 TGTGCCAGCAGTGGGCGACAGAAGAACACTGAAGCTTTCTTT CASSGRQKNTEAFF
- - TRBJ2-3 TRBV7-5 TGTGCCAGAAGCTTAAAGGGGGACAGGGGCACAGATACGCAGTATTTT CARSLKGDRGTDTQYF
- - TRBJ1-5 TRBV7-9 TGTGCCAGCAGGGGGCCGAGCAATCAGCCCCAGCATTTT CASRGPSNQPQHF
TRBD2 - TRBJ2-5 TRBV19 TGTGCCAGTAGTATGTGGACTAGCGGGGAGAAAGAGACCCAGTACTTC CASSMWTSGEKETQYF
- once TRBJ1-1 TRBV1 TGCACCAGCAGCCGGTCATGGGGGATGAACACTGAAGCTTTCTTT CTSSRSWGMNTEAFF
- - TRBJ1-1 TRBV6-1 TGTGCCAGCAGTGGGAGCCGATCGGCGGGCACTGAAGCTTTCTTT CASSGSRSAGTEAFF
- - TRBJ2-1 TRBV7-6 TGTGCCAGCAGCTTAGAACAGGCGATCTACAATGAGCAGTTCTTC CASSLEQAIYNEQFF
- - TRBJ1-1 TRBV7-9 TGTGCCAGCAGCTTAGCCGGTAGGAACGCTGAAGCTTTCTTT CASSLAGRNAEAFF
TRBD1 once TRBJ1-5 TRBV5-6 TGTGCCAGCAGCCGCTGGACAGGGCGGGGGGATAGCAATCAGCCCCAGCATTTT CASSRWTGRGDSNQPQHF
- once TRBJ1-1 TRBV2 TGTGCCAGCAGTGAAGAAGATAGGGGCCTGAACACTGAAGCTTTCTTT CASSEEDRGLNTEAFF
TRBD2 - TRBJ2-5 TRBV5-4 TGTGCCAGCAGCTTAGCGGGGGCCCAAGAGACCCAGTACTTC CASSLAGAQETQYF
TRBD2 - TRBJ2-7 TRBV7-2 TGTGCCAGCAGCCGTAGCGGGGTCTACGAGCAGTACTTC CASSRSGVYEQYF
- - TRBJ1-1 TRBV6-5 TGTGCCAGCAGTTACTCTACAGGGTTCACTGAAGCTTTCTTT CASSYSTGFTEAFF
- - TRBJ1-5 TRBV19 TGTGCCAGCACCGCGGGACGGAGCAATCAGCCCCAGCATTTT CASTAGRSNQPQHF
- - TRBJ2-3 TRBV5-4 TGTGCCAGCAGCTTTACCGGGTCCCCAGATACGCAGTATTTT CASSFTGSPDTQYF
- - TRBJ2-7 TRBV7-2 TGTGCCAGCAGCTTAGACTTTCCGAGCTCCTACGAGCAGTACTTC CASSLDFPSSYEQYF
TRBD1 - TRBJ1-1 TRBV6-5 TGTGCCAGGACCCGGGACAGGGGAGCTTTCTTT CARTRDRGAFF
- - TRBJ1-1 TRBV5-1 TGCGCCAGCAGCTATGGGGGAGACACTGAAGCTTTCTTT CASSYGGDTEAFF
- - TRBJ1-5 TRBV7-9 TGTGCCAGCAGCTTGTCGGGGCAGGACAATCAGCCCCAGCATTTT CASSLSGQDNQPQHF
- - TRBJ2-6 TRBV7-2 TGTGCCAGCAGCTTAGCCGGTGGGACCTCTGGGGCCAACGTCCTGACTTTC CASSLAGGTSGANVLTF